The sequence of this T cell receptor beta chain was determined in a study of identical twins. Looked up from germline, CDR1 is SGHDT and CDR2 is YYEEEE. V shed 4 bases and J 6 bases; nucleotides not matched to a gene: 5. The CDR3 is 14 amino acids. A note on this clonotype: The target antigen is unknown.

Each CDR3 protein gets one entry after TCRdb re-called the 5' RACE reads with MiXCR. The sample gives hundreds of thousands of distinct CDR3 sequences, 5.5% to 7.5% of which show up once; under 2% is in the top ten. Overall study findings and caveats: Cord blood beta clonotypes that were abundant carried fewer insertions, and memory repertoires showed no such trend.

The clonotype comes from a man aged 18 to 30 in good health. The chain is built from TRBV5-6 and TRBJ1-4, with 8 bases that match TRBD1. Material for sequencing was naive T cells sorted from blood. In DNA, the CDR3 is TGTGCCAGCAGCACCGACAGGGGACATGAAAAACTGTTTTTT. This encodes CASSTDRGHEKLFF.